These T cell receptor beta chains were read from a single sample in a study of blood T cell repertoires in COVID-19. Data came from immunoSEQ multiplex PCR; TCRdb stores just in-frame clones and leaves some out. The sample includes around 140,000 clones, 84% seen only once; the top ten take 3% to 4%. Sequenced sample: PBMCs or T cells enriched from blood (not recorded which). These receptors all stem from a woman between 50 and 59 years old with acute COVID-19. CDR3s include the opening cysteine and the closing phenylalanine or tryptophan. D genes are given only for firm matches. A row's size may be missing; if present it is once, few, many or a size class.

V	D	J	size	DNA	CDR3
TRBV10-3	TRBD2	TRBJ2-3	NA	TGTGCCGTCGGGACTAGCGGTAGCACAGATACGCAGTATTTT	CAVGTSGSTDTQYF
TRBV5-1	NA	TRBJ2-3	NA	TGCGCCAGCAGAAAAACCGCAGAGAGGGACACCCTGATCTCTAGCACAGATACGCAGTATTTT	CASRKTAERDTLISSTDTQYF
TRBV15	TRBD1	TRBJ1-4	NA	TGTGCCACCAGCAGAGACAGGGACAGTGAAAAACTGTTTTTT	CATSRDRDSEKLFF
TRBV5-1	TRBD1	TRBJ1-3	NA	TGCGCCAGCACAGTAGGGGGCGATGGAAACACCATATATTTT	CASTVGGDGNTIYF
TRBV9	TRBD1	TRBJ1-2	NA	TGTGCCAGCAGTGCTACAGGGGATGGCTACACCTTC	CASSATGDGYTF
TRBV20-1	TRBD2	TRBJ2-5	few	TGCAGTGCTAGTAGGACTAGCCAGGGGGAGACCCAGTACTTC	CSASRTSQGETQYF
TRBV7-8	TRBD1	TRBJ1-5	few	TGTGCCAGCAGCCTTAGCGGGACAGGGTTCTCTCAGCCCCAGCATTTT	CASSLSGTGFSQPQHF
TRBV3-1/TRBV3-2	TRBD2	TRBJ2-5	NA	TGTGCCAGCAGGCCCGGATGGGAGACTAGCGTCCAAGAGACCCAGTACTTC	CASRPGWETSVQETQYF
TRBV18	TRBD2	TRBJ2-5	NA	TGTGCCAGCTCACCGGGACTAGCGGAGCTGGGCCAAGAGACCCAGTACTTC	CASSPGLAELGQETQYF
TRBV9	NA	TRBJ2-7	few	TGTGCCAGCAGCGTAGCCCTAAATACCTACGAGCAGTACTTC	CASSVALNTYEQYF